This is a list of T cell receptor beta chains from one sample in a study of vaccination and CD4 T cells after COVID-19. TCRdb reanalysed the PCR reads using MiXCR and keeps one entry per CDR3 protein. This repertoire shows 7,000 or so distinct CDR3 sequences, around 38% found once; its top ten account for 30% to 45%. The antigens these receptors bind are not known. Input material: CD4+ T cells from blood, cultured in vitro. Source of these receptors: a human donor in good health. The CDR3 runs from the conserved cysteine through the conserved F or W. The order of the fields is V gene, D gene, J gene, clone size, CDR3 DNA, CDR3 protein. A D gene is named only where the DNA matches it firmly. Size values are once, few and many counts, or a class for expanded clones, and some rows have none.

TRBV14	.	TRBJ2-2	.	TGTGCCAGCAGCCCGGGACTGTCCACCGGGGAGCTGTTTTTT	CASSPGLSTGELFF
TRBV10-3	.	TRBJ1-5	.	TGTGCCATCAGGGACAGCACTAGCAATCAGCCCCAGCATTTT	CAIRDSTSNQPQHF
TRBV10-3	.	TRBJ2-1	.	TGTGCCATCAGTCCCAGCGAGTCGTCCTACAATGAGCAGTTCTTC	CAISPSESSYNEQFF
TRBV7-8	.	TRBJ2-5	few	TGTGCCAGCAGCCCCCCGCCGGACGGTGGGACCCAGTACTTC	CASSPPPDGGTQYF
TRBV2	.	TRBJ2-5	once	TGTGCCAGCAGCGTTTCTGGTCAGGGACAAGAGACCCAGTACTTC	CASSVSGQGQETQYF
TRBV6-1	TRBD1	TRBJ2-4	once	TGTGCCAGCAGTGAAACCACAGACAGGGGAGCCAAAAACATTCAGTACTTC	CASSETTDRGAKNIQYF
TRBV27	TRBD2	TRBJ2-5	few	TGTGCCAGCAGTCCAACTAGCGGGGGAGCCCAGTACTTC	CASSPTSGGAQYF
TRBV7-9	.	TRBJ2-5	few	TGTGCCAGCAGCTTTTTGGACAAACGGGAGACCCAGTACTTC	CASSFLDKRETQYF
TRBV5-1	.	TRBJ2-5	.	TGCGCCAGCAGCTGGAGCGGTAGCGCTCGGGAGACCCAGTACTTC	CASSWSGSARETQYF
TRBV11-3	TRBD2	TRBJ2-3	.	TGTGCCAGCAGCTTACGGGGACTAGCCTTCGGCACAGATACGCAGTATTTT	CASSLRGLAFGTDTQYF
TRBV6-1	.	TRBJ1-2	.	TGTGCCAGCAGTGAAATACAGAACCCCCCCTTTAGCTATGGCTACACCTTC	CASSEIQNPPFSYGYTF
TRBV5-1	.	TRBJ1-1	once	TGCGCCAGCAGCCCCAACCCGGACGGTGAAGCTTTCTTT	CASSPNPDGEAFF
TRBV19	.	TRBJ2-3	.	TGTGCCAGTAGTTCGGGACTCCCAGGTCCAGATACGCAGTATTTT	CASSSGLPGPDTQYF
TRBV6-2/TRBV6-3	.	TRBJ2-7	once	TGTGCCAGCAGTTATCGGAGGCCTCAGGGTGGCTCCTACGAGCAGTACTTC	CASSYRRPQGGSYEQYF
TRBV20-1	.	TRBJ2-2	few	TGCAGTGCGGGGTCCATTTTTACCGGGGAGCTGTTTTTT	CSAGSIFTGELFF
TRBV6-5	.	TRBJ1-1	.	TGTGCCAGCAGTTTAACGATGGGGCAACTGAACACTGAAGCTTTCTTT	CASSLTMGQLNTEAFF
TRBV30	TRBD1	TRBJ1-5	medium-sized	TGTGCCTGGAACCCGACAGGGATCGGCAATCAGCCCCAGCATTTT	CAWNPTGIGNQPQHF
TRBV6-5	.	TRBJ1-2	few	TGTGCCAGCAGTTATTCTAAGGGCAGCGAAAACTATGGCTACACCTTC	CASSYSKGSENYGYTF
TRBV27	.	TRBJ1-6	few	TGTGCCAGCAGGGGATTAGAGGTCGGGTCACCCCTCCACTTT	CASRGLEVGSPLHF
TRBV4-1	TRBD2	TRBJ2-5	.	TGCGCCAGCAGCTCCGGACTAGCGGGTTTACAAGAGACCCAGTACTTC	CASSSGLAGLQETQYF
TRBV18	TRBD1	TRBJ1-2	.	TGTGCCAGCTCGCCCGGACAGGGGAAAAGCTACACCTTC	CASSPGQGKSYTF
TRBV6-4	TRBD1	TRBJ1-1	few	TGTGCCAGCAGAGGACAGGATAACACTGAAGCTTTCTTT	CASRGQDNTEAFF
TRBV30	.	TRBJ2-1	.	TGTGCGCAGCGACGGGACTTATTGGGGGGTGAGCAGTTCTTC	CAQRRDLLGGEQFF
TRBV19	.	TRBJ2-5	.	TGTGCCAGTAGTAAGGGGCCAATAGACAGGAAGACCCAGTACTTC	CASSKGPIDRKTQYF
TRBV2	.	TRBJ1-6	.	TGTGCCAGCAGGGGTACGAGCTCCTATAATTCACCCCTCCACTTT	CASRGTSSYNSPLHF